A selection of T cell receptor beta chains follows, all from one sample in a study of blood T cell repertoires in COVID-19. Sequencing was performed with immunoSEQ multiplex PCR; in TCRdb, only in-frame clones are kept and a portion is missing. The sample has fewer than 80,000 clones; 84% are singletons. Sequenced sample: peripheral blood. The receptors shown here come from a middle-aged man with COVID-19, enrolled during active disease. Each CDR3 is given with its conserved first and last residue. D genes are given only for firm matches. Size is stated for part of the rows, as once, few or many counts, or as a class when the clone is expanded.

j_call	d_call	clone_size	v_call	cdr3_aa	cdr3_nt
TRBJ2-7	TRBD1	few	TRBV7-3	CASSWTGGSGEQYF	TGTGCCAGCAGCTGGACAGGGGGTAGTGGCGAGCAGTACTTC
TRBJ2-5	TRBD2	-	TRBV5-1	CASSLAGREGETQYF	TGCGCCAGCAGCTTGGCCGGTAGGGAGGGCGAGACCCAGTACTTC
TRBJ2-2	-	-	TRBV19	CASSIAGELFF	TGTGCCAGTAGTATCGCCGGGGAGCTGTTTTTT
TRBJ1-2	TRBD1	-	TRBV2	CASSATGGEGGYTF	TGTGCCAGCAGCGCCACAGGGGGTGAGGGTGGCTACACCTTC
TRBJ2-3	TRBD2	-	TRBV9	CASSVAPISGGVADTQYF	TGTGCCAGCAGCGTAGCCCCCATTAGCGGGGGGGTGGCAGATACGCAGTATTTT
TRBJ2-7	-	once	TRBV5-1	CASSLWGGPSSYEQYF	TGCGCCAGCAGCCTTTGGGGGGGCCCGAGCTCCTACGAGCAGTACTTC
TRBJ2-3	TRBD1	-	TRBV2	CASRGQGPDTQYF	TGTGCCAGCAGGGGACAGGGGCCAGATACGCAGTATTTT
TRBJ1-5	-	-	TRBV12-3/TRBV12-4	CASSYTVVQPQHF	TGTGCCAGCAGTTACACAGTAGTTCAGCCCCAGCATTTT
TRBJ2-7	-	once	TRBV5-1	CASSSRSGYYEQYF	TGCGCCAGCAGCTCCAGGAGCGGGTACTACGAGCAGTACTTC
TRBJ1-5	-	few	TRBV19	CASSIIHGSYSNQPQHF	TGTGCCAGTAGTATCATCCATGGCAGTTATAGCAATCAGCCCCAGCATTTT
TRBJ2-7	-	-	TRBV27	CASSPQATSYEQYF	TGTGCCAGCAGTCCCCAGGCCACGTCCTACGAGCAGTACTTC